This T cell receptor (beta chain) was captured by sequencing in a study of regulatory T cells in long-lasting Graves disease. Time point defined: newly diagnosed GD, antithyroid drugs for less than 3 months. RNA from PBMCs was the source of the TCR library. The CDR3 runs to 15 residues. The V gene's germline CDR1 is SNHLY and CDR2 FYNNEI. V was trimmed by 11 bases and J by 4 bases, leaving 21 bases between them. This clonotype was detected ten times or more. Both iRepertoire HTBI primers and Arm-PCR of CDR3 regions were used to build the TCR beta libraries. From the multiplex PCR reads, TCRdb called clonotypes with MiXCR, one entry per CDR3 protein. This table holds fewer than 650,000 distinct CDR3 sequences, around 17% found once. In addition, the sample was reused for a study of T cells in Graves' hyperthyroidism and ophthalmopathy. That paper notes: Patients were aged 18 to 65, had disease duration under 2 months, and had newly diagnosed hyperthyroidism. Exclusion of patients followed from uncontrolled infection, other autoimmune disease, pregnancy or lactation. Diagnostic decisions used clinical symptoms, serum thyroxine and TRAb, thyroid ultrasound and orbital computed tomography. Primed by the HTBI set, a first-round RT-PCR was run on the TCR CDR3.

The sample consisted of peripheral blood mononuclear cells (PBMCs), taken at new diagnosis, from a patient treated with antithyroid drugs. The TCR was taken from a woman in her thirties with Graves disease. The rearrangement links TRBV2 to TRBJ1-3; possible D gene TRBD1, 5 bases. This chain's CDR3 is CAQAVMTVKGNTIYF. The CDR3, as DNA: TGTGCCCAAGCAGTGATGACAGTAAAAGGAAACACCATATATTTT. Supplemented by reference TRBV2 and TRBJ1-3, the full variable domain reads EPEVTQTPSHQVTQMGQEVILRCVPISNHLYFYWYRQILGQKVEFLVSFYNNEISEKSEIFDDQFSVERPDGSNFTLKIRSTKLEDSAMYFCAQAVMTVKGNTIYFGEGSWLTVV.